These T cell receptor beta chains were read from a single sample in a study of T cell responses to AZD1222 COVID-19 vaccine. The assay was immunoSEQ multiplex PCR, and TCRdb's table has in-frame clones only and misses some. The sample records 150,000 or so clones, 90% to 95% being singletons. Sequenced here: peripheral blood, sampled on day 0 of AZD1222 vaccination. Every receptor here comes from an adult in good health. Both conserved end residues are part of each CDR3. D genes are given only for firm matches. A row's size may be missing; if present it is once, few, many or a size class.

d_call: NA; j_call: TRBJ1-6; clone_size: NA; v_call: TRBV11-2; cdr3_nt: TGTGCCAGCAGCCCCTACAACCCCAGGGGAGGCTCACCCCTCCACTTT; cdr3_aa: CASSPYNPRGGSPLHF
d_call: NA; j_call: TRBJ2-1; clone_size: NA; v_call: TRBV24-1; cdr3_nt: TGTGCCACCAGTGACCCGCCTCACTTAGCGGCCAATGAGCAGTTCTTC; cdr3_aa: CATSDPPHLAANEQFF
d_call: TRBD1; j_call: TRBJ1-2; clone_size: NA; v_call: TRBV2; cdr3_nt: TGTGCCAGCAGTGACCCAGGGGGCGTTGGCTACACCTTC; cdr3_aa: CASSDPGGVGYTF
d_call: NA; j_call: TRBJ2-7; clone_size: NA; v_call: TRBV15; cdr3_nt: TGTGCCACCAGCAGAGGTGGGACTTCGAACGAGCAGTACTTC; cdr3_aa: CATSRGGTSNEQYF
d_call: NA; j_call: TRBJ2-2; clone_size: NA; v_call: TRBV27; cdr3_nt: TGTGCCAGCAGTTTGGAGGGGGGTGGGGAGCTGTTTTTT; cdr3_aa: CASSLEGGGELFF
d_call: NA; j_call: TRBJ2-7; clone_size: NA; v_call: TRBV27; cdr3_nt: TGTGCCAGCAGTAGAAGAGCATCCCTACATCTATCGGGGGAGCAGTACTTC; cdr3_aa: CASSRRASLHLSGEQYF
d_call: TRBD2; j_call: TRBJ2-1; clone_size: NA; v_call: TRBV18; cdr3_nt: TGTGCCAGCTCACCGACTAGCGGGAATGAGCAGTTCTTC; cdr3_aa: CASSPTSGNEQFF
d_call: TRBD1; j_call: TRBJ1-2; clone_size: NA; v_call: TRBV30; cdr3_nt: TGTGCCTGGACTGAATTCGCAGGGGGCTATGGCTACACCTTC; cdr3_aa: CAWTEFAGGYGYTF
d_call: NA; j_call: TRBJ2-6; clone_size: NA; v_call: TRBV6-2/TRBV6-3; cdr3_nt: TGTGCCAGCAGTCCCATCCCGGGGTCATCCAACGTCCTGACTTTC; cdr3_aa: CASSPIPGSSNVLTF
d_call: TRBD1; j_call: TRBJ1-3; clone_size: NA; v_call: TRBV30; cdr3_nt: TGTGCCTGGAGTGTGCGGACAGGGGGAAACACCATATATTTT; cdr3_aa: CAWSVRTGGNTIYF
d_call: TRBD1; j_call: TRBJ2-7; clone_size: NA; v_call: TRBV28; cdr3_nt: TGTGCCAGCAGCACCCCCAGGGGGCGGCCCTACGAGCAGTACTTC; cdr3_aa: CASSTPRGRPYEQYF
d_call: TRBD2; j_call: TRBJ2-2; clone_size: once; v_call: TRBV6-2/TRBV6-3; cdr3_nt: TGTGCCAGCAGTAGGGGGACTAGCCCCCCGAACACCGGGGAGCTGTTTTTT; cdr3_aa: CASSRGTSPPNTGELFF
d_call: TRBD1; j_call: TRBJ2-1; clone_size: few; v_call: TRBV28; cdr3_nt: TGTGCCAGCGAGGGACAGGGATACAATGAGCAGTTCTTC; cdr3_aa: CASEGQGYNEQFF
d_call: NA; j_call: TRBJ1-2; clone_size: NA; v_call: TRBV7-9; cdr3_nt: TGTGCCAGCAGCCGCAATTCAGGGGCTAATGGCTACACCTTC; cdr3_aa: CASSRNSGANGYTF
d_call: TRBD1; j_call: TRBJ2-2; clone_size: NA; v_call: TRBV4-2; cdr3_nt: TGTGCCAGCAGCCCGGGACAGGGTTTTTCCGGGGAGCTGTTTTTT; cdr3_aa: CASSPGQGFSGELFF
d_call: NA; j_call: TRBJ1-6; clone_size: NA; v_call: TRBV7-3; cdr3_nt: TGTGCCAGCAGCTTATATCCGGGGGTCGGATCACCCCTCCACTTT; cdr3_aa: CASSLYPGVGSPLHF
d_call: NA; j_call: TRBJ1-1; clone_size: NA; v_call: TRBV5-1; cdr3_nt: TGCGCCAGCAGCTTTGTCAAAGGAATGGGCCGGGCTGAAGCTTTCTTT; cdr3_aa: CASSFVKGMGRAEAFF
d_call: TRBD2; j_call: TRBJ2-7; clone_size: NA; v_call: TRBV6-5; cdr3_nt: TGTGCCAGCAGCGTAGGACTAGCGGAGCAGTACGAGCAGTACTTC; cdr3_aa: CASSVGLAEQYEQYF
d_call: NA; j_call: TRBJ1-1; clone_size: NA; v_call: TRBV6-2/TRBV6-3; cdr3_nt: TGTGCCAGCAGCACCCCCGACAGGAACACTGAAGCTTTCTTT; cdr3_aa: CASSTPDRNTEAFF
d_call: NA; j_call: TRBJ2-7; clone_size: NA; v_call: TRBV9; cdr3_nt: TGTGCCAGCAGCTTCCGACCCGGGGGTTACGAGCAGTACTTC; cdr3_aa: CASSFRPGGYEQYF
d_call: NA; j_call: TRBJ2-1; clone_size: NA; v_call: TRBV9; cdr3_nt: TGTGCCAGCAGCCCACGGACAGTCCCGAATGAGCAGTTCTTC; cdr3_aa: CASSPRTVPNEQFF
d_call: TRBD1; j_call: TRBJ2-7; clone_size: NA; v_call: TRBV15; cdr3_nt: TGTGCCACCAGCAGCGACAGGGGGTACGAGCAGTACTTC; cdr3_aa: CATSSDRGYEQYF
d_call: TRBD2; j_call: TRBJ2-3; clone_size: NA; v_call: TRBV6-4; cdr3_nt: TGTGCCAGCAGTGACGCGGGGGGGCCAGATACGCAGTATTTT; cdr3_aa: CASSDAGGPDTQYF
d_call: NA; j_call: TRBJ1-2; clone_size: NA; v_call: TRBV6-5; cdr3_nt: TGTGCCAGCAGTTACTCGGCAACAGCTAACTATGGCTACACCTTC; cdr3_aa: CASSYSATANYGYTF
d_call: TRBD2; j_call: TRBJ2-3; clone_size: NA; v_call: TRBV7-2; cdr3_nt: TGTGCCAGCAGACCCAACGGGGGGACGATCACAGATACGCAGTATTTT; cdr3_aa: CASRPNGGTITDTQYF
d_call: NA; j_call: TRBJ1-2; clone_size: NA; v_call: TRBV10-3; cdr3_nt: TGTGCCATCAGTGACCCTACAGAAAACTATGGCTACACCTTC; cdr3_aa: CAISDPTENYGYTF
d_call: NA; j_call: TRBJ2-2; clone_size: NA; v_call: TRBV7-7; cdr3_nt: TGTGCTAGCAGCTTCCTGCCTTATTCGTCCGGGGAGCTGTTTTTT; cdr3_aa: CASSFLPYSSGELFF
d_call: NA; j_call: TRBJ2-7; clone_size: NA; v_call: TRBV6-2/TRBV6-3; cdr3_nt: TGTGCCAGCAGCCTGCACTACGAGCAGTACTTC; cdr3_aa: CASSLHYEQYF
d_call: NA; j_call: TRBJ1-1; clone_size: NA; v_call: TRBV27; cdr3_nt: TGTGCCAGCAGTTTAGGAGGGAACACTGAAGCTTTCTTT; cdr3_aa: CASSLGGNTEAFF
d_call: NA; j_call: TRBJ2-7; clone_size: NA; v_call: TRBV6-1; cdr3_nt: TGTGCCAGCAGTGAATACATGGGAACGTCCTACGAGCAGTACTTC; cdr3_aa: CASSEYMGTSYEQYF
d_call: NA; j_call: TRBJ2-2; clone_size: NA; v_call: TRBV3-1/TRBV3-2; cdr3_nt: TGTGCCAGCAGCCAGGTAAAAGGGACTCGAAGAGACACCGGGGAGCTGTTTTTT; cdr3_aa: CASSQVKGTRRDTGELFF
d_call: TRBD1; j_call: TRBJ1-4; clone_size: NA; v_call: TRBV9; cdr3_nt: TGTGCCAGCAGCGCCGAAGGGGGGACAGCTCTTAATGAAAAACTGTTTTTT; cdr3_aa: CASSAEGGTALNEKLFF
d_call: NA; j_call: TRBJ2-2; clone_size: NA; v_call: TRBV29-1; cdr3_nt: TGCAGCGTTGTATACATCGATACCACCGGGGAGCTGTTTTTT; cdr3_aa: CSVVYIDTTGELFF
d_call: TRBD1; j_call: TRBJ1-2; clone_size: NA; v_call: TRBV5-6; cdr3_nt: TGTGCCAGCAGCTACCTAGACAGGGCCCCTTTTAACTATGGCTACACCTTC; cdr3_aa: CASSYLDRAPFNYGYTF
d_call: TRBD2; j_call: TRBJ2-7; clone_size: NA; v_call: TRBV19; cdr3_nt: TGTGCCAGTAGTATAGGGTCCGGGACTAGCCCTATCTCCTACGAGCAGTACTTC; cdr3_aa: CASSIGSGTSPISYEQYF
d_call: NA; j_call: TRBJ2-7; clone_size: NA; v_call: TRBV5-1; cdr3_nt: TGCGCCAGCAGCTTCCGGGGATACGAGCAGTACTTC; cdr3_aa: CASSFRGYEQYF
d_call: TRBD1; j_call: TRBJ1-1; clone_size: few; v_call: TRBV7-9; cdr3_nt: TGTGCCAGCAGCTCGAGGACCAGGGGGGAAGCTTTCTTT; cdr3_aa: CASSSRTRGEAFF
d_call: NA; j_call: TRBJ2-5; clone_size: NA; v_call: TRBV7-2; cdr3_nt: TGTGCCAGCAGCTTACTCGGGAGCCAAGAGACCCAGTACTTC; cdr3_aa: CASSLLGSQETQYF
d_call: NA; j_call: TRBJ2-7; clone_size: NA; v_call: TRBV3-1/TRBV3-2; cdr3_nt: TGTGCCAGCAGCCAAGGAGGCCCCAGACTCTCCTACGAGCAGTACTTC; cdr3_aa: CASSQGGPRLSYEQYF
d_call: TRBD1; j_call: TRBJ1-2; clone_size: NA; v_call: TRBV19; cdr3_nt: TGTGCCAGTAGTGGCGGGACAGGTGTTTATGGCTACACCTTC; cdr3_aa: CASSGGTGVYGYTF
d_call: NA; j_call: TRBJ1-2; clone_size: NA; v_call: TRBV28; cdr3_nt: TGTGCCAGCAGCGACTATGGCTACACCTTC; cdr3_aa: CASSDYGYTF
d_call: TRBD1; j_call: TRBJ1-4; clone_size: few; v_call: TRBV28; cdr3_nt: TGTGCCAGCAGGCGTCCCGGGACAGGGAGTGGGAGTGATGAAAAACTGTTTTTT; cdr3_aa: CASRRPGTGSGSDEKLFF
d_call: TRBD2; j_call: TRBJ2-1; clone_size: NA; v_call: TRBV7-3; cdr3_nt: TGTGCCAGCAGCTCTAGCGGGGGTTCGAGGCAGTTCTTC; cdr3_aa: CASSSSGGSRQFF
d_call: TRBD1; j_call: TRBJ1-4; clone_size: NA; v_call: TRBV7-9; cdr3_nt: TGTGCCAGCAGCCGGGGACAGGGGGCCGCCGGGACTAATGAAAAACTGTTTTTT; cdr3_aa: CASSRGQGAAGTNEKLFF
d_call: NA; j_call: TRBJ1-4; clone_size: NA; v_call: TRBV15; cdr3_nt: TGTGCCACCAGCAAGGGCAGGGGACGTGAAACTAATGAAAAACTGTTTTTT; cdr3_aa: CATSKGRGRETNEKLFF
d_call: NA; j_call: TRBJ2-7; clone_size: NA; v_call: TRBV7-2; cdr3_nt: TGTGCCAGCAGCTTAGTTCCGGGAATGTACGAGCAGTACTTC; cdr3_aa: CASSLVPGMYEQYF